These T cell receptor beta chains were read from a single sample in a study of cytomegalovirus exposure and HLA in healthy donors. Here immunoSEQ multiplex PCR was the method, and the copy in TCRdb shows in-frame clones only, minus some. The table records 90,000 to 120,000 clones, approximately 79% of them present only once. Source material: PBMCs. The receptors come from a woman in her forties in good health and CMV-seropositive. Both conserved end residues are part of each CDR3. The D gene is left open where the match is weak. For some rows the clone size is stated as once, few or many, or as a class when expanded; others skip it.

D,J,size,length,V,DNA,CDR3
NA,TRBJ2-1,NA,16,TRBV6-1,TGTGCCAGCAGTGAAGCGCTTTCGGGGGCCTACAATGAGCAGTTCTTC,CASSEALSGAYNEQFF
NA,TRBJ2-3,NA,15,TRBV6-1,TGTGCCAGCAGTGAAGTGAGGGCTAGCACAGATACGCAGTATTTT,CASSEVRASTDTQYF
TRBD2,TRBJ2-1,many,15,TRBV6-1,TGTGCCAGCAGGACCCCCCTGGGGGGGTACAATGAGCAGTTCTTC,CASRTPLGGYNEQFF
NA,TRBJ2-7,few,13,TRBV5-1,TGCGCCAGCAGCTTTACAGTCTCCTACGAGCAGTACTTC,CASSFTVSYEQYF
TRBD2,TRBJ2-7,NA,15,TRBV7-3,TGTGCCAGCAGCTTTACGAGCGGGGGGGACTACGAGCAGTACTTC,CASSFTSGGDYEQYF
NA,TRBJ2-7,once,14,TRBV4-1,TGCGCCAGCAGCCAAGGGGGCGGGACCTACGAGCAGTACTTC,CASSQGGGTYEQYF
NA,TRBJ1-1,NA,16,TRBV4-1,TGCGCCAGCAGCCAAGAAGATCGGGGGTGGGACACTGAAGCTTTCTTT,CASSQEDRGWDTEAFF
NA,TRBJ2-7,NA,12,TRBV7-8,TGTGCCAGCAGCCGCCCAACTAGCGAGCAGTACTTC,CASSRPTSEQYF
NA,TRBJ1-1,NA,13,TRBV19,TGTGCCAGTAGTCGGACGGGGAACACTGAGGCTTTCTTT,CASSRTGNTEAFF
TRBD2,TRBJ2-3,NA,13,TRBV4-3,TGCGCCAGCAGCCCCCCGGGGAGGGAGACGCAGTATTTT,CASSPPGRETQYF
TRBD2,TRBJ2-3,NA,15,TRBV5-1,TGCGCCAGCAGCGGCGGGCGGGGGATCACAGATACGCAGTATTTT,CASSGGRGITDTQYF